The 17 T cell receptor beta chains below come from one sample, sequenced in a study of blood T cell repertoires in COVID-19. Profiling relied on immunoSEQ multiplex PCR, and the TCRdb table lists in-frame clones only, not all of them. The table records roughly 120,000 clones, approximately 82% of them present only once. The specimen was peripheral blood. The receptors come from an older man with active or convalescent COVID-19.

The V and J genes are TRBV7-8 and TRBJ1-5, with 9 bases that match TRBD1. Germline-derived CDR1 and CDR2 are SGHVS and FQNEAQ. With 1 base clipped from V and 6 bases from J, the junction kept 4 bases outside the gene matches. This CDR3 comprises 15 residues. CDR3 bases: TGTGCCAGCAGCTTAGGGACAGGGGAGAGTCAGCCCCAGCATTTT. Its translation: CASSLGTGESQPQHF. The complete variable domain, with remaining parts taken from reference TRBV7-8 and TRBJ1-5, reads GAGVSQSPRYKVAKRGQDVALRCDPISGHVSLFWYQQALGQGPEFLTYFQNEAQLDKSGLPSDRFFAERPEGSVSTLKIQRTQQEDSAVYLCASSLGTGESQPQHFGDGTRLSIL.

This clone was found a few times. This chain joins TRBV5-8 and TRBJ1-2; TRBD1 is a possible D gene (6 bases). V was cut by 2 bases and J by 7 bases, with 24 bases left in between. The CDR3 consists of 17 residues. The germline V gene has CDR1 SGHTS and CDR2 YDEGEE. The CDR3: CASSFGGGPDPAGGYTF. Here the CDR3 DNA reads TGTGCCAGCAGCTTTGGGGGGGGGCCGGATCCGGCTGGTGGCTACACCTTC. The whole variable domain, filled in from reference TRBV5-8 and TRBJ1-2, reads EAGVTQSPTHLIKTRGQQATLRCSPISGHTSVYWYQQALGLGLQFLLWYDEGEERNRGNFPPRFSGRQFPNYSSELNVNALELEDSALYLCASSFGGGPDPAGGYTFGSGTRLTVV.

The rearrangement uses TRBV28 and TRBJ2-3; tentatively, D is TRBD1 (6 bases). V gave up 4 bases and J gave up 2 bases, with 16 bases separating them. Germline lookup yields CDR1 MDHEN and CDR2 SYDVKM. The CDR3 is made up of 16 amino acids. The CDR3 region has the DNA TGTGCCAGCAGTTCCCCCGGGACACCCTACACAGATACGCAGTATTTT. Its translation: CASSSPGTPYTDTQYF.

This clone came up a few times. The rearrangement links TRBV5-4 to TRBJ1-1, with D perhaps TRBD1 (6 bases). CDR3 size: 14 residues. V lost 3 bases and J lost 8, with 17 bases in between. Germline values: CDR1 SGHNT, CDR2 YYREEE (reference sequence). DNA for the CDR3: TGTGCCAGCAGCTATAGTTCCGGTACAGGGGAAGCTTTCTTT. Translated: CASSYSSGTGEAFF.

This rearrangement joins TRBV11-3 to TRBJ1-1, with D unresolved. The CDR3 runs to 14 residues. The V end was cut by 5 bases, the J end by 4 bases, with 14 bases between. Per the germline V gene, CDR1 is SGHNT and CDR2 is YENEEA. The CDR3 protein is CASSLRAGVTEAFF. In DNA, the CDR3 is TGTGCCAGCAGCCTAAGGGCGGGAGTCACTGAAGCTTTCTTT. The variable domain in full, with the rest retrieved from reference TRBV11-3 and TRBJ1-1, is EAGVVQSPRYKIIEKKQPVAFWCNPISGHNTLYWYLQNLGQGPELLIRYENEEAVDDSQLPKDRFSAERLKGVDSTLKIQPAELGDSAVYLCASSLRAGVTEAFFGQGTRLTVV.

The CDR3 DNA is TGTGCCAGCAGCCAGAGGACGGGAGGAGGGACCGGGGAGCTGTTTTTT. It translates to CASSQRTGGGTGELFF. This chain links TRBV3-1 (or the pseudogene TRBV3-2) with TRBJ2-2; 7 bases agree with TRBD2. V trimming: 3 bases; J trimming: 5 bases; junction bases outside the gene matches: 9. CDR1 and CDR2 from the germline V gene are LGHDT and YNNKEL (reference sequence). The length of the CDR3 is 16 residues.

The chain uses TRBV29-1 and TRBJ1-1, with a possible D match to TRBD1 (6 bases). The germline CDR1 and CDR2 sequences are SQVTM and ANQGSEA. Deletions cut 2 bases from V and 4 bases from J, with 14 bases between. This CDR3 is built from 14 residues. The CDR3 DNA is TGCAGCGTTGAACGGGGGGCGCGGAGCACTGAAGCTTTCTTT. This gives the protein CSVERGARSTEAFF.

This clone has at least ten counts. This chain's CDR3 is CASSKPGQGVQQPQHF. The DNA for the CDR3 is TGTGCCAGCAGCAAACCGGGACAGGGGGTACAACAGCCCCAGCATTTT. The chain joins TRBV21-1 to TRBJ1-5; the table assigns TRBD1, which was not confirmed against the DNA. TRBV21-1 is given as a pseudogene. The CDR3 loop spans 16 amino acids.

This clone came up a few times. V usage is TRBV28 and J usage is TRBJ1-5; the D gene is possibly TRBD1 (6 bases). The CDR3 covers 15 residues. The germline V gene has CDR1 MDHEN and CDR2 SYDVKM. Trimming cost V 3 bases and J 5 bases, with 14 bases left between them. Written as DNA, the CDR3 is TGTGCCAGCAGTTTTTCCAGGGGCGGCCATCAGCCCCAGCATTTT. This translates into CASSFSRGGHQPQHF.

The J gene is TRBJ1-2, the V gene TRBV7-3; unclear D gene. Germline loops: CDR1 SGHTA, CDR2 FQGTGA. The length of the CDR3 is 13 residues. V was pared by 2 bases and J by 2 bases, with 6 bases between. The CDR3 sequence: CASSLPGNYGYTF. The CDR3 DNA reads as TGTGCCAGCAGCTTACCGGGGAACTATGGCTACACCTTC.

The chain employs TRBV6-1 and TRBJ1-4; TRBD1 agrees at 7 bases. CDR3 length: 18 amino acids. V lost 4 bases, J lost 4 bases, and 15 bases stayed unmatched. Germline assignment: CDR1 MNHNS and CDR2 SASEGT. The chain's CDR3 is CASSGYPMTGRNNEKLFF. CDR3 nucleotides: TGTGCCAGCAGTGGTTATCCCATGACAGGGAGAAATAATGAAAAACTGTTTTTT.

This clone was seen more than once but under ten times. The chain employs TRBV5-1 and TRBJ1-3; 7 positions agree with TRBD1. The CDR3 is made up of 13 amino acids. The V and J ends lost 0 bases and 8 bases, in that order; junction bases with no gene match: 2. CDR1 SGHRS and CDR2 YFSETQ come from the germline V gene. Written as DNA, the CDR3 is TGCGCCAGCAGCTTGGGGACAGGTGACACCATATATTTT. Its protein is CASSLGTGDTIYF.

V is TRBV6-5 and J is TRBJ1-5; 8 bases map to TRBD1. The CDR3 totals 13 residues. Germline values: CDR1 MNHEY, CDR2 SVGAGI. With 8 bases clipped from V and 5 bases from J, the junction kept 5 bases outside the gene matches. This chain's CDR3 is CASGQGFYQPQHF. The CDR3 DNA follows: TGTGCCAGCGGACAGGGTTTTTATCAGCCCCAGCATTTT.

This chain links TRBV5-1 with TRBJ1-2, with 7 bases that match TRBD1. V gave up 2 bases and J gave up 3 bases; unmatched junction bases: 1. Germline lookup yields CDR1 SGHRS and CDR2 YFSETQ. This CDR3 has 13 amino acids. CDR3 DNA: TGCGCCAGCAGCTTCCAGGGGGACTATGGCTACACCTTC. This gives the protein CASSFQGDYGYTF.

The chain employs TRBV6-2 or TRBV6-3 and TRBJ1-2; unclear D gene. This CDR3 is built from 11 residues. Germline-derived CDR1 and CDR2 are MNHEY and SVGEGT. Trimming left V 5 bases short and J 2 bases short, with 3 bases between. Here the CDR3 reads CASSLNYGYTF. The CDR3 DNA reads as TGTGCCAGCAGTCTCAACTATGGCTACACCTTC.

The V gene is TRBV6-5, the J gene TRBJ2-3; D is undetermined. Trimming cost V 11 bases and J 1 base, with 19 bases left between them. The CDR3 extends over 15 amino acids. The germline CDR1 and CDR2 sequences are MNHEY and SVGAGI. This CDR3 is CASSLAEIRTDTQYF. CDR3 bases: TGTGCCTCTTCACTGGCGGAAATCCGCACAGATACGCAGTATTTT.

The chain links TRBV7-6 to TRBJ1-1; 7 bases agree with TRBD1. Germline trimming cut 0 bases from V and 1 base from J; bases unmatched to any gene: 2. The germline gives CDR1 SGHVS, CDR2 FNYEAQ. CDR3 size: 15 residues. The CDR3 coding sequence is TGTGCCAGCAGCTTAGCCCCAGGGGGGAACACTGAAGCTTTCTTT. It codes for CASSLAPGGNTEAFF.